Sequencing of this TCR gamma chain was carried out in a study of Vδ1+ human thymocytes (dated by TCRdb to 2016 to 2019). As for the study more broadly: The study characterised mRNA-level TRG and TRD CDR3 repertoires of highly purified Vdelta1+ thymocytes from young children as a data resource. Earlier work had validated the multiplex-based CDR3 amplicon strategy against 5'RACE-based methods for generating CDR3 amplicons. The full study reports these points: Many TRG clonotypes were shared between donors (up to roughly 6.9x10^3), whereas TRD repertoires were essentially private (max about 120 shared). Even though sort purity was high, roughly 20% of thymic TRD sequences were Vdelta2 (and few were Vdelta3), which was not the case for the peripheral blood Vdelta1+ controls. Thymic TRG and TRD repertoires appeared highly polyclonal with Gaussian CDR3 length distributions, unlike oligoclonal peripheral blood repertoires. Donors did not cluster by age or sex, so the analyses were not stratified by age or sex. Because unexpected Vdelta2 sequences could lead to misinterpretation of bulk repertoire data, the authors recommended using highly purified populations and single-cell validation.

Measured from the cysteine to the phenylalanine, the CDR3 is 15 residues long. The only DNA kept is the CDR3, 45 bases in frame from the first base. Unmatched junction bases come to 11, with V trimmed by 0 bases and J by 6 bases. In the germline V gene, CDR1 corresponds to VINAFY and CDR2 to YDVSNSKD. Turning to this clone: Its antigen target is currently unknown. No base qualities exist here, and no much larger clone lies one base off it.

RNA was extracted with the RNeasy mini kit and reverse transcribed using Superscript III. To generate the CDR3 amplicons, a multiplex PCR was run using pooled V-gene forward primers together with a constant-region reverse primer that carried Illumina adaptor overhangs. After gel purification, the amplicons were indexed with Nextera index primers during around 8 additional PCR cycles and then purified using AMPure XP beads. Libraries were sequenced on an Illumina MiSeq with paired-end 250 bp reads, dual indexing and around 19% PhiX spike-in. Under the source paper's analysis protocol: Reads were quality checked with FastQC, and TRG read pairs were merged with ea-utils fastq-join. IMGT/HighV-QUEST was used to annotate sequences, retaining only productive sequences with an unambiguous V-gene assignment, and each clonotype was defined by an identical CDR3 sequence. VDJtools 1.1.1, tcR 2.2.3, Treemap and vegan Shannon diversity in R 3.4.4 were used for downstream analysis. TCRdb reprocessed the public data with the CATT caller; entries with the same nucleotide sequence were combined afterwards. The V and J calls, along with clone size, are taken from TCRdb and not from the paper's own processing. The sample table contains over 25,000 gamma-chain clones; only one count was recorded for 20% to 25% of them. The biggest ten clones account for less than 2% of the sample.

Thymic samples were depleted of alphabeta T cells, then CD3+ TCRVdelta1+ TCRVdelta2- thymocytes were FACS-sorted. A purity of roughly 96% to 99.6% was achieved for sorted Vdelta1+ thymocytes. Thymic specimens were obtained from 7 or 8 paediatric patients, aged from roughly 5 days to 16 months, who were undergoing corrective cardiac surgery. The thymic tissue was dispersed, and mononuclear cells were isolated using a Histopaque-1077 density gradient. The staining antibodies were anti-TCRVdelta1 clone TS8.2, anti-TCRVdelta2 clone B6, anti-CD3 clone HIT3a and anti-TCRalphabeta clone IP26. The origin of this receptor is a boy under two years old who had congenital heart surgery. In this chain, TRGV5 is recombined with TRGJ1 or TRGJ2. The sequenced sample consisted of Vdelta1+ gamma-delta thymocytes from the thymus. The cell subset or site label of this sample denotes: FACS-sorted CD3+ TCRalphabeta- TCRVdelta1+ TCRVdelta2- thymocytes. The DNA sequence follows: TGTGCCACCTGGGACAGGCCCGAGGGGATTTATAAGAAACTCTTT. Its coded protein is CATWDRPEGIYKKLF.